This T cell receptor beta chain was recovered during a study of T cell changes during pregnancy in multiple sclerosis. The length of the CDR3 is 13 residues. The germline V and J ends were trimmed by 4 bases and 4 bases, with 11 bases remaining between them. Germline assignment: CDR1 SNHLY and CDR2 FYNNEI. Clones were sequenced by immunoSEQ multiplex PCR, and TCRdb holds only the in-frame ones, with some missing. Altogether approximately 72,000 clones are present, approximately 90% being singletons, with the ten largest covering 1.5% to 2%. Here the sequenced sample was peripheral blood, taken in the first trimester of pregnancy. The chain links TRBV2 to TRBJ2-7; D is undetermined. This TCR was recovered from a female donor in good health, enrolled as a control in a pregnancy study. The CDR3 bases are TGTGCCAGCAGTGGTAACCTCCGGTACGAGCAGTACTTC. Translated: CASSGNLRYEQYF.